The 19 T cell receptor beta chains presented below share a single source sample, sequenced in a study of CD8 T cells in ankylosing spondylitis. Study-level points and caveats: Ankylosing spondylitis blood appeared to be characterized by a TCR beta motif of 7 to 9 highly homologous variants.

These receptors are not linked to any known antigen. Each CDR3 protein is one row after TCRdb ran MiXCR on the 5' RACE reads. The repertoire consists of 200,000 to 250,000 distinct CDR3 sequences, with approximately 7.4% occurring once and the leading ten covering approximately 15%. The sample comprised blood, either unsorted or a sorted T cell fraction (not recorded which). Source of these receptors: a male donor with ankylosing spondylitis.

This clonotype was observed at least ten times. The chain links TRBV4-2 to TRBJ1-5, with D perhaps TRBD1 (5 bases). The germline V gene has CDR1 LGHNA and CDR2 YNFKEQ. V shed 0 bases and J shed 4 bases, with 10 bases lying between them. This CDR3 contains 15 residues. The CDR3 sequence: CASSQEEGANQPQHF. The CDR3 DNA reads as TGTGCCAGCAGCCAAGAAGAAGGGGCGAATCAGCCCCAGCATTTT.

This clonotype was seen many times. The genes are TRBV4-3 and TRBJ1-1; D remains unclear. V shed 1 base and J shed 4 bases, with 10 bases lying between them. This CDR3 spans 14 amino acids. CDR1 and CDR2 from the germline V gene are LGHNA and YSLEER. The CDR3 DNA sequence: TGCGCCAGCAGCCAAGGGATCAGGAGCACTGAAGCTTTCTTT. It yields the protein CASSQGIRSTEAFF.

This clonotype was seen many times. The genes are TRBV4-2 and TRBJ2-2; D is uncertain. There are 16 residues in the CDR3. CDR1 is LGHNA, CDR2 YNFKEQ, per germline. Trimming stripped 3 bases from V and 0 bases from J, with 11 bases between. The CDR3, as DNA: TGTGCCAGCAGCCATAACCGACCATCGAACACCGGGGAGCTGTTTTTT. The encoded protein is CASSHNRPSNTGELFF.

The chain recombines TRBV12-3 or TRBV12-4 with TRBJ2-5, with D possibly TRBD2 on 5 matching bases. The CDR3 spans 13 residues. The V gene lost 3 bases and the J gene lost 4 bases, with 9 bases spanning the gap. The CDR3, as DNA: TGTGCCAGCAGTTTTGGACTTCGAGAGACCCAGTACTTC. This gives the protein CASSFGLRETQYF.

The chain carries TRBV15 and TRBJ1-5, with D perhaps matching TRBD1 (6 bases). The CDR3 covers 17 residues. Germline lookup yields CDR1 LNHNV and CDR2 YYDKDF (reference sequence). Trimming took 0 bases from V and 3 from J, leaving 15 bases between them. This CDR3 is CATSRDLGGGYNQPQHF. Here the CDR3 DNA reads TGTGCCACCAGCAGAGATCTAGGAGGGGGGTACAATCAGCCCCAGCATTTT.

This clonotype was observed many times. The chain has TRBV7-2 and TRBJ2-1; 13 bases fit TRBD2. Unmatched junction bases numbered 4, after V lost 4 bases and J lost 4 bases. There are 16 residues in the CDR3. Germline V gene sequence: CDR1 SGHTA, CDR2 FQGNSA. For the CDR3, the DNA is TGTGCCAGCAGCTCGGGACTAGCGGGGCTGTACAATGAGCAGTTCTTC. Its translation is CASSSGLAGLYNEQFF.

This clonotype occurred many times. V usage is TRBV27 and J usage is TRBJ2-1; no definite D call. The CDR3 is 13 residues long. V was shortened by 6 bases and J by 1 base, with 7 bases between the two germline ends. Per germline, CDR1 MNHEY and CDR2 SMNVEV (reference sequence). The CDR3 sequence is CASRLGSYNEQFF. The CDR3 DNA reads as TGTGCCAGCAGATTAGGGTCCTACAATGAGCAGTTCTTC.

This clonotype was seen at least ten times. The V gene is TRBV29-1, the J gene TRBJ2-2, with 7 positions matching TRBD1. This CDR3 is 13 amino acids long. CDR1 is SQVTM and CDR2 is ANQGSEA in the germline V gene. The V gene end was trimmed by 4 bases and the J gene end by 4 bases; junction bases not matched to a gene: 3. The DNA for the CDR3 is TGCAGCGTTGTAGGGGGCGGCACCGGGGAGCTGTTTTTT. Its translation is CSVVGGGTGELFF.

This clonotype was found many times. This chain joins TRBV28 and TRBJ2-7; 9 nucleotides agree with TRBD2. Trimming at V came to 8 bases and at J to 2 bases, leaving 10 bases not matched to a gene. This CDR3 contains 15 residues. Germline V lookup: CDR1 MDHEN, CDR2 SYDVKM. In nucleotides, the CDR3 is TGTGCCAGCGATACTAATAGCGGGAGCACCTACGAGCAGTACTTC. Translating it yields CASDTNSGSTYEQYF.

This clonotype was counted many times. The CDR3 nucleotides read TGTGCCAGCAGCCTTAGCGGGTTTGGCACAGATACGCAGTATTTT. Its protein is CASSLSGFGTDTQYF. The chain recombines TRBV7-8 with TRBJ2-3; 7 bases line up with TRBD2. This CDR3 comprises 15 residues. The V gene's germline CDR1 is SGHVS and CDR2 FQNEAQ. V shed 5 bases, J shed 1 base, and the junction held 6 bases outside the gene matches.

This clonotype was found many times. The chain employs TRBV12-3 or TRBV12-4 and TRBJ2-5, with D perhaps matching TRBD2 (5 bases). Between the trimmed V and J ends, which lost 5 bases and 0 bases, there was a span of 13 bases. CDR3 length: 15 amino acids. The CDR3 sequence: CASSAGWNYQETQYF. The CDR3 DNA reads TGTGCCAGCAGTGCGGGTTGGAACTACCAAGAGACCCAGTACTTC.

This clonotype was recorded at least ten times. The chain recombines TRBV9 with TRBJ1-2, with 7 bases that match TRBD1. V lost 1 base, J lost 8 bases, and 8 bases stayed unmatched. Germline CDR1 is SGDLS and CDR2 is YYNGEE. The CDR3 covers 14 residues. The CDR3 loop is CASSVTDRNSGYTF. In nucleotides, the CDR3 is TGTGCCAGCAGCGTAACGGACAGGAACTCAGGCTACACCTTC.

In its sample, this clonotype was seen many times. The genes are TRBV24-1 and TRBJ2-2, with 7 bases fitting TRBD2. Germline V gene data show CDR1 as KGHDR and CDR2 as SFDVKD. Losses at the gene ends were 1 base for V and 2 bases for J; bases not matched to a gene: 9. The length of the CDR3 is 18 residues. CDR3 sequence reads: CATSDFSSGALNTGELFF. DNA of the CDR3: TGTGCCACCAGTGATTTTTCTAGCGGAGCTCTCAACACCGGGGAGCTGTTTTTT.

This clonotype was observed many times. The chain links TRBV7-9 to TRBJ1-6; D call uncertain. The CDR3 loop spans 14 amino acids. V was clipped by 4 bases and J by 8 bases, with 12 bases between them. Germline loops: CDR1 SEHNR, CDR2 FQNEAQ (reference sequence). CDR3 in amino acids: CASSSTLGYSPLHF. In DNA form, the CDR3 reads TGTGCCAGCAGCTCGACGTTGGGGTATTCACCCCTCCACTTT.

J is TRBJ2-7 and V is TRBV28; D is uncertain. The CDR3 covers 14 residues. V lost 5 bases and J lost 1, with 12 bases in between. Germline CDR1 reads MDHEN; CDR2 reads SYDVKM. The CDR3 is CASSLGRASYEQYF. The CDR3 nucleotides are TGTGCCAGCAGTCTCGGACGGGCTTCCTACGAGCAGTACTTC. Full variable domain (outside the CDR3, taken from reference TRBV28 and TRBJ2-7): DVKVTQSSRYLVKRTGEKVFLECVQDMDHENMFWYRQDPGLGLRLIYFSYDVKMKEKGDIPEGYSVSREKKERFSLILESASTNQTSMYLCASSLGRASYEQYFGPGTRLTVT.

This clonotype was observed at least ten times. The V call is TRBV7-9, the J call TRBJ2-2; D not certain. CDR1 SEHNR and CDR2 FQNEAQ come from the germline V gene (reference sequence). V was shortened by 5 bases and J by 6 bases, with 7 bases between the two germline ends. The CDR3 contains 12 residues. The CDR3, as DNA: TGTGCCAGCAGCCCGATAGCCGGGGAGCTGTTTTTT. It is translated as CASSPIAGELFF.

In its sample, this clonotype was seen many times. The V call is TRBV12-3 or TRBV12-4, the J call TRBJ2-7; no reliable D call. Trimming removed 3 bases from V and 2 bases from J, with 11 bases in between. The CDR3 extends over 14 amino acids. CDR3: CASSLVLGAYEQYF. The CDR3 DNA follows: TGTGCCAGCAGTTTGGTCCTTGGGGCCTACGAGCAGTACTTC.

This clonotype has a count of ten or more. V usage is TRBV2 and J usage is TRBJ2-7, with D perhaps TRBD1 (6 bases). There are 12 residues in the CDR3. Per germline, CDR1 SNHLY and CDR2 FYNNEI. The germline V and J ends were trimmed by 5 bases and 3 bases, with 8 bases remaining between them. The CDR3 coding sequence is TGTGCCAGCAGTCGACAGGACTACGAGCAGTACTTC. Translation gives CASSRQDYEQYF.

This clonotype was counted at least ten times. CDR3 sequence: CASSWGEGELFF. The CDR3 DNA is TGTGCCAGCAGCTGGGGGGAAGGGGAGCTGTTTTTT. V usage is TRBV3-1 and J usage is TRBJ2-2; maybe TRBD2 (6 bases). This CDR3 comprises 12 residues. The germline V gene has CDR1 LGHDT and CDR2 YNNKEL (reference sequence). Trimming stripped 5 bases from V and 8 bases from J, with 9 bases between. Full variable domain (outside the CDR3, taken from reference TRBV3-1 and TRBJ2-2): DTAVSQTPKYLVTQMGNDKSIKCEQNLGHDTMYWYKQDSKKFLKIMFSYNNKELIINETVPNRFSPKSPDKAHLNLHINSLELGDSAVYFCASSWGEGELFFGEGSRLTVL.